One and the same sample provided the 20 T cell receptor beta chains below, sequenced in a study of early T cells in non-severe SARS-CoV-2 infection. TCRdb re-called the 5' RACE reads with MiXCR, one entry per CDR3 protein. The sample holds roughly 35,000 distinct CDR3 sequences, 3.5% to 4% seen once. The source material was whole blood. All receptors derive from an adult who was a healthcare worker with PCR-confirmed SARS-CoV-2 infection or an uninfected control (not recorded which).

This clonotype was counted at least ten times. The chain couples TRBV4-3 to TRBJ2-7, with D uncertain. This CDR3 spans 14 amino acids. Germline V gene sequence: CDR1 LGHNA, CDR2 YSLEER. Trimming removed 3 bases at V and 0 bases at J, with 9 bases between. The DNA for the CDR3 is TGCGCCAGCAGCCAGAACTTAAACTCCTACGAGCAGTACTTC. It is translated as CASSQNLNSYEQYF.

J is TRBJ1-1 and V is TRBV5-1; D possibly corresponds to TRBD1 (5 bases). The germline CDR1 and CDR2 sequences are SGHRS and YFSETQ. Trimming cost V 1 base and J 3 bases, with 10 bases left between them. CDR3 length equals 14 residues. The CDR3 loop reads CASSLQGLDTEAFF. Written as DNA, the CDR3 is TGCGCCAGCAGCTTGCAGGGCCTGGACACTGAAGCTTTCTTT.

This clonotype was observed at least ten times. The chain has TRBV7-2 and TRBJ2-5, with TRBD2 matching 12 bases. CDR3 length equals 16 residues. CDR1 and CDR2 (germline): SGHTA, FQGNSA. The V and J ends lost 5 bases and 1 base, in that order; junction bases with no gene match: 5. The CDR3 DNA sequence: TGTGCCAGCAGCCGACGGACTAGCGGGACCCAAGAGACCCAGTACTTC. Translating gives CASSRRTSGTQETQYF.

This clonotype came up many times. The chain has TRBV12-3 or TRBV12-4 and TRBJ2-2; D is perhaps TRBD1 or TRBD2 (6 bases each). V lost 6 bases to trimming and J lost 2 bases, with 13 bases between them. This CDR3 is 15 amino acids long. The CDR3 sequence is CASSQAGTNTGELFF. The CDR3 DNA reads TGTGCCAGCAGCCAGGCGGGGACAAACACCGGGGAGCTGTTTTTT.

This clonotype was recorded many times. The rearrangement joins TRBV19 to TRBJ1-5; the D gene is possibly TRBD1 (6 bases). CDR1 is LNHDA, CDR2 SQIVND, per germline (reference sequence). The CDR3 totals 13 residues. Trimming stripped 6 bases from V and 2 bases from J, with 8 bases between. CDR3 sequence reads: CASSPGGNQPQHF. In nucleotides, the CDR3 is TGTGCCAGTAGCCCAGGGGGCAATCAGCCCCAGCATTTT.

This clonotype has ten or more counts. The chain is built from TRBV15 and TRBJ2-2, with D tentatively TRBD2 (6 bases). V was trimmed by 0 bases and J by 5 bases, leaving 10 bases between them. Looked up from germline, CDR1 is LNHNV and CDR2 is YYDKDF (reference sequence). The CDR3 is 15 residues long. The CDR3 loop is CATSRDWTNTGELFF. The CDR3 nucleotides are TGTGCCACCAGCAGAGATTGGACTAATACCGGGGAGCTGTTTTTT. Looking up the rest from reference TRBV15 and TRBJ2-2 gives the full variable domain: DAMVIQNPRYQVTQFGKPVTLSCSQTLNHNVMYWYQQKSSQAPKLLFHYYDKDFNNEADTPDNFQSRRPNTSFCFLDIRSPGLGDTAMYLCATSRDWTNTGELFFGEGSRLTVL.

At least ten counts were recorded for this clonotype. The chain links TRBV24-1 to TRBJ2-5, with 12 bases that match TRBD2. Germline trimming cut 3 bases from V and 2 bases from J; bases unmatched to any gene: 0. Germline V gene sequence: CDR1 KGHDR, CDR2 SFDVKD. This CDR3 spans 15 amino acids. CDR3 DNA: TGTGCCACCAGTGATGGACTAGCGGGGCAAGAGACCCAGTACTTC. Its protein is CATSDGLAGQETQYF.

This clonotype was detected a few times. The chain combines TRBV18 with TRBJ2-6; 8 bases map to TRBD1. Per the germline V gene, CDR1 is KGHSH and CDR2 is LQKENI. The CDR3 length is 18 residues. Trimming at V came to 4 bases and at J to 0 bases, leaving 8 bases not matched to a gene. The CDR3 sequence is CASSLSGTGSSGANVLTF. CDR3 bases: TGTGCCAGCTCACTATCCGGGACAGGAAGCTCTGGGGCCAACGTCCTGACTTTC.

This clonotype was seen a handful of times. V gene TRBV3-1 combines with J gene TRBJ2-1; 7 bases match TRBD2. CDR1 LGHDT and CDR2 YNNKEL come from the germline V gene (reference sequence). The CDR3 extends over 13 amino acids. The junction had 3 bases not matched to a gene; V was cut back by 0 bases and J by 10 bases. The CDR3 nucleotides are TGTGCCAGCAGCCAAGACATACTAGCGGAGCAGTTCTTC. It codes for CASSQDILAEQFF.

This clonotype has just a few counts. The V call is TRBV7-9, the J call TRBJ2-3; TRBD2 matches at 10 bases. V trimming: 5 bases; J trimming: 5 bases; junction bases outside the gene matches: 4. Per the germline V gene, CDR1 is SEHNR and CDR2 is FQNEAQ (reference sequence). The CDR3 totals 14 residues. The CDR3 bases are TGTGCCAGCAGCACCCGGACTAGCGGAGATACGCAGTATTTT. Its translation: CASSTRTSGDTQYF.

This clonotype was picked up many times. The rearrangement joins TRBV20-1 to TRBJ1-3, with a weak D call TRBD1 (5 bases). The germline V gene encodes CDR1 DFQATT and CDR2 SNEGSKA (reference sequence). V was clipped by 5 bases and J by 5 bases, with 13 bases between them. The CDR3 totals 13 residues. The CDR3 loop is CSASGRARNTIYF. DNA of the CDR3: TGCAGTGCTTCCGGCAGGGCCAGAAACACCATATATTTT.

This clonotype has only a few counts. The gene calls are TRBV12-3 or TRBV12-4 and TRBJ2-7; 9 bases agree with TRBD1. The CDR3 extends over 14 amino acids. Trimming removed 6 bases from V and 5 bases from J; junction bases left unmatched: 8. The CDR3 DNA sequence: TGTGCCAGCAGCCGGGACAGGGTCAGGAACGAGCAGTACTTC. Protein: CASSRDRVRNEQYF.

V is TRBV11-1 and J is TRBJ2-2; 8 nucleotides align to TRBD1. The CDR3 covers 16 residues. The V segment lost 5 bases and the J segment 2 bases; nucleotides outside the gene matches: 7. Germline V gene sequence: CDR1 SGHAT, CDR2 FQDESV (reference sequence). CDR3 region: CASSPSGQGNTGELFF. DNA of the CDR3: TGTGCCAGCAGCCCCTCAGGACAGGGAAACACCGGGGAGCTGTTTTTT.

This clonotype was seen at least ten times. The rearrangement uses TRBV29-1 and TRBJ2-1; D is possibly TRBD2 (6 bases). The V end was cut by 5 bases, the J end by 15 bases, with 20 bases between. This CDR3 has 12 amino acids. Germline assignment: CDR1 SQVTM and CDR2 ANQGSEA. The CDR3 bases are TGCAGCGTTACCACTAGCTCCATGGGTCGGTTCTTC. Residues: CSVTTSSMGRFF.

In its sample, this clonotype was seen many times. The CDR3: CASSPWTDPPEAFF. In nucleotides, the CDR3 is TGTGCCAGTAGTCCATGGACAGATCCACCTGAAGCTTTCTTT. This chain uses TRBV19 with TRBJ1-1; a weak D match, TRBD1 (6 bases). This CDR3 spans 14 amino acids. Germline values: CDR1 LNHDA, CDR2 SQIVND (reference sequence). Trimming pared 5 bases from V and 6 bases from J, leaving 16 bases between. The full variable domain, in which reference TRBV19 and TRBJ1-1 provide the parts outside the CDR3, is DGGITQSPKYLFRKEGQNVTLSCEQNLNHDAMYWYRQDPGQGLRLIYYSQIVNDFQKGDIAEGYSVSREKKESFPLTVTSAQKNPTAFYLCASSPWTDPPEAFFGQGTRLTVV.

As regards this clonotype: This may be a read error, as it is one base from a much larger clone. The V gene is TRBV20-1, the J gene TRBJ2-7; 9 nucleotides match TRBD2. Germline V gene data show CDR1 as DFQATT and CDR2 as SNEGSKA (reference sequence). This CDR3 comprises 11 residues. The DNA for the CDR3 is TGCAGTGCTAGAGATCTAGGGACTAGCAGCTTC. It codes for CSARDLGTSSF.

This clonotype was seen at least ten times. The chain joins TRBV7-2 to TRBJ2-7; 13 positions match TRBD2. This CDR3 has 16 residues. V lost 4 bases, J lost 3 bases, and 6 bases stayed unmatched. Germline CDR1 reads SGHTA; CDR2 reads FQGNSA. CDR3 coding DNA: TGTGCCAGCAGCTCGGGACTAGCGGGACACTACTACGAGCAGTACTTC. It codes for CASSSGLAGHYYEQYF.

This clonotype was found many times. The J gene is TRBJ2-1, the V gene TRBV6-2 or TRBV6-3; 9 bases align to TRBD2. Germline V CDR1 and CDR2: MNHEY, SVGEGT. The CDR3 loop spans 16 amino acids. The trim removed 6 bases at V and 3 bases at J, leaving 9 bases unmatched. CDR3 coding DNA: TGTGCCAGCAGCCGATTAGCGGGAGTGCTCTACAATGAGCAGTTCTTC. This encodes CASSRLAGVLYNEQFF.

This clonotype has ten or more counts. The chain employs TRBV6-2 or TRBV6-3 and TRBJ1-5; the D is unclear. The CDR3 sequence is 12 residues long. With 8 bases removed from V and 3 bases from J, the gap between germline ends came to 8 bases. Germline values: CDR1 MNHEY, CDR2 SVGEGT. CDR3: CASSGLNQPQHF. CDR3 in DNA: TGTGCCAGCTCAGGCCTCAATCAGCCCCAGCATTTT.

At least ten counts were recorded for this clonotype. The J gene is TRBJ2-7, the V gene TRBV6-6; 9 bases line up with TRBD2. V gave up 5 bases and J gave up 5 bases; unmatched junction bases: 10. The CDR3 is 15 residues long. In germline, CDR1 is MNHNY, CDR2 SVGAGI (reference sequence). CDR3 amino acids: CASSPGTSLTHEQYF. CDR3 coding DNA: TGTGCCAGCAGTCCCGGGACTAGCCTGACTCACGAGCAGTACTTC.